This paragraph covers one T cell receptor beta chain sequence. Primers for the PCR totalled 60 Vbeta and 13 Jbeta. Sequencing was performed with immunoSEQ multiplex PCR; in TCRdb, only in-frame clones are kept and a portion is missing. The sample table includes 130,000 or so clones. The record originates from a study of cytomegalovirus exposure and HLA in healthy donors. V trimming: 1 base; J trimming: 3 bases; junction bases outside the gene matches: 5. Germline values: CDR1 SGHVS, CDR2 FNYEAQ. This CDR3 spans 15 amino acids. The chain has TRBV7-6 and TRBJ2-7; 8 positions agree with TRBD2. The origin of this receptor is a woman between 18 and 29 years old in good health and CMV-seronegative. Sequencing was done on a sample of PBMCs. In DNA, the CDR3 is TGTGCCAGCAGCTTAGGCGGTAGCGGGAACTACGAGCAGTACTTC. Translation: CASSLGGSGNYEQYF.